A selection of T cell receptor beta chains follows, all from one sample in a study of cytomegalovirus exposure and HLA in healthy donors. Measured with immunoSEQ multiplex PCR; TCRdb has only the in-frame clones, and not every one. The data show 100,000 or so clones, approximately 76% seen once. Material for sequencing was PBMCs. These receptors were taken from a man aged 40-49 years in good health and CMV-seronegative. Both conserved end residues are trimmed from each CDR3. Fields, in order: CDR3 length, V gene, J gene, D gene, CDR3 protein. The D gene is left open where the match is weak.

>13|TRBV7-2|TRBJ2-3|TRBD1
ASSSYRGRTDTQY
>11|TRBV10-3|TRBJ1-4|TRBD1
AISRQGDEKLF
>12|TRBV2|TRBJ2-1|NA
ASSGVRGLNEQF
>11|TRBV2|TRBJ2-7|TRBD2
ASSVGGSYEQY
>13|TRBV6-5|TRBJ2-5|NA
ASSYSGGRGETQY
>16|TRBV5-1|TRBJ1-2|TRBD1
ASSPPVGQGSSFDGYT
>12|TRBV7-2|TRBJ1-4|TRBD1
ASSLAGGSGKLF
>15|TRBV29-1|TRBJ1-2|TRBD1
SVRPGTGYVGNYGYT
>12|TRBV19|TRBJ2-1|TRBD1
ASIPGTDYNEQF
>12|TRBV7-9|TRBJ1-1|TRBD1
SSSRQGISTEAF
>14|TRBV1|TRBJ2-4|NA
TSSQKDRGAKNIQY